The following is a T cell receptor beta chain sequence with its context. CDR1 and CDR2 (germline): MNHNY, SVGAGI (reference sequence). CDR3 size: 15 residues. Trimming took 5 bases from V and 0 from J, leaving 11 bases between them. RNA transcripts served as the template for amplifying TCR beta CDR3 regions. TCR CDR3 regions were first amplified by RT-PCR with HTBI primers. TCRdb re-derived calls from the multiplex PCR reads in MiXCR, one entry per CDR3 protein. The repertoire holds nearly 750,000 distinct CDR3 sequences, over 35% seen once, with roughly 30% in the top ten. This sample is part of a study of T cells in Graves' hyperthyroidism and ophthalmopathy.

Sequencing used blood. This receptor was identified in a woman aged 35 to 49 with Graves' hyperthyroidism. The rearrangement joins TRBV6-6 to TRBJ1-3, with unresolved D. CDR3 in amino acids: CASSPGLNSGNTIYF. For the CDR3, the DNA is TGTGCCAGCAGTCCTGGACTGAACTCTGGAAACACCATATATTTT.